The sequence of this T cell receptor beta chain was determined in a study of graft-versus-host responses after intestinal transplantation. Overall study context: As for transplant type, recipients had multivisceral, liver-intestinal, or isolated intestinal grafts.

Some clones are missing from TCRdb's copy, which holds only in-frame ones; the method was immunoSEQ multiplex PCR. Of some 55,000 clones listed, about 89% are singletons. Study-wide findings and caveats: Detection of GvH clones occurred in recipient marrow, and some had their first appearance in ileum or blood. There was an association between peak levels of circulating GvH clones and early post-transplant HvG declines.

Turning to this clone: As yet, its antigen is unknown.

Germline loops: CDR1 SQVTM, CDR2 ANQGSEA. Trimming cost V 3 bases and J 4 bases, with 5 bases left between them. The CDR3 totals 11 residues. This chain connects TRBV29-1 to TRBJ2-3; a possible D gene is TRBD2 (5 bases). This clonotype was sampled from a human patient who received an intestinal transplant, so some T cells may come from the graft donor. The source was PBMCs, collected 662 days after intestinal transplant. The CDR3 coding sequence is TGCAGCGTTGAGGAGGCAGATACGCAGTATTTT. It translates to CSVEEADTQYF.